This passage covers 28 T cell receptor beta chains from one sample sequenced in a study of cytomegalovirus exposure and HLA in healthy donors. Amplification used 60 Vbeta primers and 13 Jbeta primers. Data came from immunoSEQ multiplex PCR; TCRdb stores just in-frame clones and leaves some out. This repertoire shows under 200,000 clones, 70% to 80% found once; its top ten account for 2% to 2.5%. Sequencing was carried out using PBMCs. These receptors came from a man aged 55 to 69 in good health and CMV-seronegative.

This chain uses TRBV9 with TRBJ2-7; 10 bases are a match to TRBD2. The V and J ends lost 0 bases and 7 bases, in that order; junction bases with no gene match: 16. The CDR3 consists of 18 residues. The V gene's germline CDR1 is SGDLS and CDR2 YYNGEE. In DNA, the CDR3 is TGTGCCAGCAGCGTAGGGTCTAGCGGGAGTTCCCGCACGGGGGAGCAGTACTTC. The encoded protein is CASSVGSSGSSRTGEQYF. Complete variable domain (other parts from reference TRBV9 and TRBJ2-7): DSGVTQTPKHLITATGQRVTLRCSPRSGDLSVYWYQQSLDQGLQFLIQYYNGEERAKGNILERFSAQQFPDLHSELNLSSLELGDSALYFCASSVGSSGSSRTGEQYFGPGTRLTVT.

The chain recombines TRBV19 with TRBJ2-2; perhaps TRBD2 as D (7 bases). CDR3 length: 15 amino acids. V was pared by 3 bases and J by 6 bases, with 14 bases between. The germline gives CDR1 LNHDA, CDR2 SQIVND (reference sequence). CDR3 in amino acids: CASSMLAGAAGELFF. Written as DNA, the CDR3 is TGTGCCAGTAGTATGCTCGCGGGGGCAGCCGGGGAGCTGTTTTTT. Supplemented by reference TRBV19 and TRBJ2-2, the full variable domain reads DGGITQSPKYLFRKEGQNVTLSCEQNLNHDAMYWYRQDPGQGLRLIYYSQIVNDFQKGDIAEGYSVSREKKESFPLTVTSAQKNPTAFYLCASSMLAGAAGELFFGEGSRLTVL.

The V call is TRBV27, the J call TRBJ2-2, with D possibly matching TRBD2 (5 bases). The germline V gene encodes CDR1 MNHEY and CDR2 SMNVEV (reference sequence). V was pared by 5 bases and J by 7 bases, with 17 bases between. This CDR3 is built from 15 residues. CDR3 DNA: TGTGCCAGCAGTCCCAAACTTCGGAGGATCGGGGAGCTGTTTTTT. This gives the protein CASSPKLRRIGELFF.

The chain uses TRBV7-9 and TRBJ2-3; no clear D. Germline V gene sequence: CDR1 SEHNR, CDR2 FQNEAQ (reference sequence). The CDR3 sequence is 16 residues long. The ends were cut back, 1 base at V and 0 bases at J, with 11 bases in the middle. CDR3 sequence reads: CASSLDGFGSTDTQYF. CDR3 bases: TGTGCCAGCAGCTTAGACGGGTTTGGTAGCACAGATACGCAGTATTTT.

V is TRBV5-6 and J is TRBJ1-2; D gene unclear. This CDR3 spans 15 amino acids. CDR1 and CDR2 from the germline V gene are SGHDT and YYEEEE. V lost 0 bases, J lost 2 bases, and 11 bases lay in between. The CDR3 nucleotides read TGTGCCAGCAGCTTGGGCTTTGCGCGGAACTATGGCTACACCTTC. It specifies CASSLGFARNYGYTF. The complete variable domain, with remaining parts taken from reference TRBV5-6 and TRBJ1-2, reads DAGVTQSPTHLIKTRGQQVTLRCSPKSGHDTVSWYQQALGQGPQFIFQYYEEEERQRGNFPDRFSGHQFPNYSSELNVNALLLGDSALYLCASSLGFARNYGYTFGSGTRLTVV.

This chain joins TRBV7-2 and TRBJ2-1; TRBD2 might be the D (5 bases). The CDR3 sequence is 15 residues long. The V gene lost 3 bases and the J gene lost 8 bases, with 17 bases spanning the gap. In germline, CDR1 is SGHTA, CDR2 FQGNSA. The CDR3, as DNA: TGTGCCAGCAGCTTCACTGCTACTAGTATCGATGAGCAGTTCTTC. It translates to CASSFTATSIDEQFF.

CDR3: CASSELQTMNTEAFF. The CDR3 DNA follows: TGCGCCAGCAGTGAGCTACAGACGATGAACACTGAAGCTTTCTTT. The chain employs TRBV10-2 and TRBJ1-1; D is unresolved. Germline values: CDR1 WSHSY, CDR2 SAAADI. Trimming pared 2 bases from V and 0 bases from J, leaving 10 bases between. The CDR3 extends over 15 amino acids.

The sample holds a few counts of this clone. The chain links TRBV7-9 to TRBJ1-1, with TRBD1 matching 9 bases. V gave up 4 bases and J gave up 0 bases; unmatched junction bases: 9. Germline lookup yields CDR1 SEHNR and CDR2 FQNEAQ (reference sequence). CDR3 length: 17 amino acids. CDR3 in amino acids: CASSSGTGYRMNTEAFF. The CDR3 DNA sequence: TGTGCCAGCAGCTCCGGGACAGGGTATCGAATGAACACTGAAGCTTTCTTT.

The chain combines TRBV5-1 with TRBJ2-3; no reliable D call. Per germline, CDR1 SGHRS and CDR2 YFSETQ. The CDR3 extends over 14 amino acids. Trimming took 0 bases from V and 2 from J, leaving 7 bases between them. CDR3 loop: CASSLESYTDTQYF. CDR3 DNA: TGCGCCAGCAGCTTGGAGTCCTACACAGATACGCAGTATTTT. Supplemented by reference TRBV5-1 and TRBJ2-3, the full variable domain reads KAGVTQTPRYLIKTRGQQVTLSCSPISGHRSVSWYQQTPGQGLQFLFEYFSETQRNKGNFPGRFSGRQFSNSRSEMNVSTLELGDSALYLCASSLESYTDTQYFGPGTRLTVL.

The chain employs TRBV12-5 and TRBJ2-5; possibly TRBD2 for D (5 bases). This CDR3 is built from 21 residues. Trimming cost V 6 bases and J 4 bases, with 36 bases left between them. CDR1 and CDR2 (germline): LGHNT, FRNRAP. In nucleotides, the CDR3 is TGTGCTAGTGGCCTGGTCCTACAAGGCGGGCTAGCCAAAAGGCTTGGAGAGACCCAGTACTTC. The encoded protein is CASGLVLQGGLAKRLGETQYF.

This clone was detected a few times. The genes are TRBV5-5 and TRBJ1-4; 7 bases line up with TRBD1. The CDR3 runs 14 residues. The V segment lost 3 bases and the J segment 7 bases; nucleotides outside the gene matches: 6. Germline CDR1 and CDR2: SGHKS and YYEKEE (reference sequence). As DNA, the CDR3 is TGTGCCAGCAGCTCTGGCCAGGGGGGTGAAAAACTGTTTTTT. Translated: CASSSGQGGEKLFF.

The rearrangement uses TRBV2 and TRBJ1-3; 8 nucleotides match TRBD1. The CDR3 totals 15 residues. Germline V gene data show CDR1 as SNHLY and CDR2 as FYNNEI. V shed 7 bases and J 0 bases; nucleotides not matched to a gene: 5. In DNA, the CDR3 is TGTGCCAGCAAAAAAGACAGGGGCTCTGGAAACACCATATATTTT. This gives the protein CASKKDRGSGNTIYF.

The chain joins TRBV27 to TRBJ1-1; 7 bases agree with TRBD1. The CDR3 length is 14 residues. The germline gives CDR1 MNHEY, CDR2 SMNVEV (reference sequence). The junction had 5 bases not matched to a gene; V was cut back by 7 bases and J by 0 bases. The CDR3 DNA sequence: TGTGCCAGCATTCGGGACAGCATGAACACTGAAGCTTTCTTT. Translation: CASIRDSMNTEAFF.

V gene TRBV6-1 combines with J gene TRBJ1-1; D gene unclear. Germline-derived CDR1 and CDR2 are MNHNS and SASEGT. Between the trimmed V and J ends, which lost 8 bases and 1 base, there was a span of 11 bases. The CDR3 spans 13 residues. CDR3 loop: CASERTPNTEAFF. Written as DNA, the CDR3 is TGTGCCAGCGAGCGAACCCCGAACACTGAAGCTTTCTTT.

V usage is TRBV15 and J usage is TRBJ2-5, with 8 bases fitting TRBD2. There are 14 residues in the CDR3. Germline-derived CDR1 and CDR2 are LNHNV and YYDKDF (reference sequence). With V trimmed by 1 base and J by 8 bases, 6 bases remained unmatched. CDR3 in amino acids: CATSRVSGLATQYF. In nucleotides, the CDR3 is TGTGCCACCAGCAGAGTTAGCGGACTAGCAACCCAGTACTTC.

This clone showed up just once. The chain combines TRBV4-3 with TRBJ2-2; D is possibly TRBD2 (5 bases). The CDR3 has 16 residues. Germline CDR1 and CDR2: LGHNA and YSLEER. Trimming took off 0 bases at V and 1 base at J, with 9 bases between the two ends. CDR3 loop: CASSQDLGGNTGELFF. In nucleotides, the CDR3 is TGCGCCAGCAGCCAAGATCTTGGAGGGAACACCGGGGAGCTGTTTTTT.

The V gene is TRBV28, the J gene TRBJ1-1; D may be TRBD1 (5 bases). Trimming pared 6 bases from V and 5 bases from J, leaving 16 bases between. The CDR3 covers 14 residues. In germline, CDR1 is MDHEN, CDR2 SYDVKM. CDR3 sequence: CASSHGGVGTEAFF. CDR3 nucleotides: TGTGCCAGCAGCCATGGGGGGGTAGGGACTGAAGCTTTCTTT.

The rearrangement uses TRBV29-1 and TRBJ2-1; perhaps TRBD2 as D (6 bases). Between the trimmed V and J ends, which lost 4 bases and 10 bases, there was a span of 14 bases. Per germline, CDR1 SQVTM and CDR2 ANQGSEA. CDR3 size: 12 residues. For the CDR3, the DNA is TGCAGCGTTGGACGGGGGTCCGAAGAGCAGTTCTTC. Amino acids: CSVGRGSEEQFF.

The chain has TRBV28 and TRBJ1-2; a weak D match, TRBD1 (6 bases). CDR1 is MDHEN and CDR2 is SYDVKM in the germline V gene. CDR3 length: 13 residues. Deletions cut 4 bases from V and 8 bases from J, with 14 bases between. Written as DNA, the CDR3 is TGTGCCAGCAGTTCGCAGGGGCTGCGGGGCTACACCTTC. Its protein is CASSSQGLRGYTF.

This chain joins TRBV6-5 and TRBJ1-1, with 8 bases aligning to TRBD1. CDR3 size: 13 residues. Germline loops: CDR1 MNHEY, CDR2 SVGAGI. V lost 7 bases to trimming and J lost 9 bases; unmatched junction nucleotides: 10. CDR3 coding DNA: TGTGCCAGCACCCGGGGGGACAGGTCGAAAGCTTTCTTT. The encoded protein is CASTRGDRSKAFF.

Regarding this clone: A junction boundary mismatches the germline segment, possibly from a read error. The chain combines TRBV6-5 with TRBJ2-2; no definite D call. The CDR3 sequence is 12 residues long. Germline loops: CDR1 MNHEY, CDR2 SVGAGI. Here the CDR3 reads CASSRNAGELFF. CDR3 nucleotides: TGTGCCAGTAGCCGGAACGCCGGGGAGCTGTTTTTT.

V is TRBV27 and J is TRBJ2-7, with 8 bases identical to TRBD2. CDR3 size: 14 residues. V lost 2 bases to trimming and J lost 2 bases; unmatched junction nucleotides: 2. The germline V gene encodes CDR1 MNHEY and CDR2 SMNVEV (reference sequence). CDR3 DNA: TGTGCCAGCAGTTTAGACGGGAGGGCCTACGAGCAGTACTTC. Its protein is CASSLDGRAYEQYF.

This rearrangement joins TRBV28 to TRBJ1-6; 9 bases are a match to TRBD1. CDR1 is MDHEN and CDR2 is SYDVKM in the germline V gene. The V gene end was trimmed by 4 bases and the J gene end by 9 bases; junction bases not matched to a gene: 7. This CDR3 is 15 amino acids long. CDR3 DNA: TGTGCCAGCAGTTCCGCCGGGACAGGGACTTCACCCCTCCACTTT. This sequence encodes CASSSAGTGTSPLHF.

There are a few counts of this clone. This chain uses TRBV7-9 with TRBJ2-1; 12 bases agree with TRBD2. The CDR3 covers 17 residues. After removal of 5 bases from V and 5 bases from J, the junction contained 10 bases not matched to a gene. Germline values: CDR1 SEHNR, CDR2 FQNEAQ (reference sequence). The CDR3 is CASSLKRLAGADNEQFF. For the CDR3, the DNA is TGTGCCAGCAGCCTAAAGAGACTAGCGGGGGCTGACAATGAGCAGTTCTTC. The full variable domain, completed using reference TRBV7-9 and TRBJ2-1, is DTGVSQNPRHKITKRGQNVTFRCDPISEHNRLYWYRQTLGQGPEFLTYFQNEAQLEKSRLLSDRFSAERPKGSFSTLEIQRTEQGDSAMYLCASSLKRLAGADNEQFFGPGTRLTVL.

Concerning this clone: A read error may account for a junction end that differs from germline. The chain joins TRBV7-7 to TRBJ2-1; TRBD2 matches at 11 bases. CDR1 and CDR2 from the germline V gene are SSHAT and FNYEAQ (reference sequence). The CDR3 sequence is 15 residues long. CDR3 region: CASSLGSGGAGEQFF. The CDR3, as DNA: TGTGCTAGCAGCTTAGGTAGCGGGGGGGCGGGTGAGCAGTTCTTC.

The rearrangement joins TRBV4-3 to TRBJ2-3, with 10 bases that match TRBD2. Germline CDR1 reads LGHNA; CDR2 reads YSLEER. This CDR3 has 19 amino acids. Losses at the gene ends were 0 bases for V and 0 bases for J; bases not matched to a gene: 9. CDR3 bases: TGCGCCAGCAGCCAAGATTTGGCCCGGACTAGCGGCAGCACAGATACGCAGTATTTT. Protein: CASSQDLARTSGSTDTQYF.

This chain uses TRBV12-5 with TRBJ2-2, with D maybe TRBD1 (6 bases). This CDR3 is built from 14 residues. Trimming left V 5 bases short and J 4 bases short, with 11 bases between. Germline CDR1 and CDR2: LGHNT and FRNRAP. DNA of the CDR3: TGTGCTAGTGGTACTCGGACAGCCACCGGGGAGCTGTTTTTT. Protein: CASGTRTATGELFF. Looking up the rest from reference TRBV12-5 and TRBJ2-2 gives the full variable domain: DARVTQTPRHKVTEMGQEVTMRCQPILGHNTVFWYRQTMMQGLELLAYFRNRAPLDDSGMPKDRFSAEMPDATLATLKIQPSEPRDSAVYFCASGTRTATGELFFGEGSRLTVL.

This chain joins TRBV19 and TRBJ2-1; TRBD2 aligns across 11 bases. CDR1 is LNHDA and CDR2 is SQIVND in the germline V gene (reference sequence). V shed 5 bases and J 4 bases; nucleotides not matched to a gene: 4. CDR3 size: 15 residues. This chain's CDR3 is CASSELAGVYNEQFF. The CDR3 bases are TGTGCCAGTAGTGAACTAGCGGGAGTGTACAATGAGCAGTTCTTC.